One TCR beta chain is described in this entry. Its specificity is not known. The CDR3 contains 16 residues. The V segment lost 3 bases and the J segment 7 bases; nucleotides outside the gene matches: 14. Germline V gives CDR1 SGHRS, CDR2 YFSETQ. This specimen comes from a study of vaccination effects on CD4 cells after COVID-19. Repertoires were generated with immunoSEQ multiplex PCR, while TCRdb's copy carries only in-frame clones and drops some. The sample includes over 25,000 clones, around 85% of them seen just once. Ahead of sequencing, the ViraFEST assay grew antigen-specific CD4+ T cells using viral peptide pools. Cultured cells yielded isolated CD4+ T cells after more than nine days. Each participant was given two doses of one vaccine (BNT162b2 or mRNA-1273).

The chain combines TRBV5-1 with TRBJ2-5; TRBD1 matches at 8 bases. This receptor was identified in a human donor who received a COVID-19 vaccine. Some clones in this sample may be carry-over from other donors' samples. The specimen comprised CD4+ T cells from PBMCs cultured with SARS-CoV-2 spike peptides, sampled after COVID-19 vaccination. This chain's CDR3 is CASSSTTGQVGGTQYF. The CDR3 DNA is TGCGCCAGCAGCTCTACTACGGGACAGGTGGGAGGGACCCAGTACTTC.